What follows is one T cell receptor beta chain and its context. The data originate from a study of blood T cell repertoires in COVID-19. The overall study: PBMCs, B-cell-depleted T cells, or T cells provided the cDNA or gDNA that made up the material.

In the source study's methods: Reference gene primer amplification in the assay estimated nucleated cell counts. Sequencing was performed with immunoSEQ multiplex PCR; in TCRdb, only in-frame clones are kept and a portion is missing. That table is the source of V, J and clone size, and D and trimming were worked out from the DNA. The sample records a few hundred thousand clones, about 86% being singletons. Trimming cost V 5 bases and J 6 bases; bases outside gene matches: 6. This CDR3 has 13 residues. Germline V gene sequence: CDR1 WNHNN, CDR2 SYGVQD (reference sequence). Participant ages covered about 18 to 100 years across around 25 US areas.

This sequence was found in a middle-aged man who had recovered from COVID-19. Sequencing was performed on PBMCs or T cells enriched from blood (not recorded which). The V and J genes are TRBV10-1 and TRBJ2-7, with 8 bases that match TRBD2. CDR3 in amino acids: CASSKGLVGEQYF. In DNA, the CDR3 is TGCGCCAGCAGTAAGGGACTAGTGGGCGAGCAGTACTTC.